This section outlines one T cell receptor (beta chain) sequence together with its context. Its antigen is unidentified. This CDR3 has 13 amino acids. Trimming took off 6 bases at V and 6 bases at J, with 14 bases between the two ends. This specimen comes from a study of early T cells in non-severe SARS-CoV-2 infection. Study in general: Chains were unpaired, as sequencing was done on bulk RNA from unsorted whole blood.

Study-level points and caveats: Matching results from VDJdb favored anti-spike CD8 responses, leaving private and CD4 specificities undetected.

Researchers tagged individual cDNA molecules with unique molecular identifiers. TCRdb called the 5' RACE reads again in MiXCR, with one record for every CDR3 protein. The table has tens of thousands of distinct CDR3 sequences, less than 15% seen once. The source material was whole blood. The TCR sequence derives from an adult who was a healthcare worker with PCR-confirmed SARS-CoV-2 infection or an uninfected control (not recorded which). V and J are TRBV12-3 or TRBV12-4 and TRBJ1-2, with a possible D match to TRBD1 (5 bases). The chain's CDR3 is CASREPGRDGYTF. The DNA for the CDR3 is TGTGCCAGCAGGGAGCCAGGGAGGGATGGCTACACCTTC.